This T cell receptor beta chain was documented in a study of a mutant IDH1 vaccine in newly diagnosed glioma. V dropped 0 bases and J dropped 2 bases, with 9 bases sitting between them. The CDR3 has 14 residues. The germline V gene has CDR1 SGHKS and CDR2 YYEKEE (reference sequence). Documented time point: baseline, week 1 (first vaccination visit). Treatment of the sample: pre-vaccination baseline after standard-of-care therapy. TCRdb keeps only in-frame clones here, not all; method: immunoSEQ multiplex PCR. This table has some 56,000 clones, about 91% appearing once. Sample: PBMCs, taken from a glioma patient treated with radiotherapy, temozolomide or both. The chain has TRBV5-5 and TRBJ2-7; D is unresolved. The source is a man aged 50 to 59 with glioma. CDR3 residues: CASSLERWPYEQYF. CDR3 sequence (DNA): TGTGCCAGCAGCTTGGAACGGTGGCCCTACGAGCAGTACTTC.